The 5 T cell receptor beta chains below come from one sample, sequenced in a study of neurological immune-mediated disorders. TCRdb reprocessed the 5' RACE reads with MiXCR, giving one entry per CDR3 protein. The sample holds 130,000 or so distinct CDR3 sequences, about 3.4% seen once. Sequencing used PBMCs. All receptors come from a woman under 40 with multiple sclerosis.

At least ten counts were recorded for this clonotype. The chain uses TRBV12-3 or TRBV12-4 and TRBJ2-7, with 13 bases matching TRBD2. V trimming: 3 bases; J trimming: 4 bases; junction bases outside the gene matches: 6. This CDR3 has 16 amino acids. CDR3 amino acids: CASSFTSGRAGYEQYF. DNA for the CDR3: TGTGCCAGCAGTTTCACTAGCGGGAGGGCCGGGTACGAGCAGTACTTC.

As for this clonotype: Its ends do not fully match the called genes, so a read error is possible. This rearrangement joins TRBV5-1 to TRBJ1-3, with 7 bases that match TRBD1. This CDR3 contains 17 residues. Germline CDR1 is SGHRS and CDR2 is YFSETQ. CDR3 sequence: CANSLGRTGRPGNTIYF. The DNA for the CDR3 is TGCGCCAACAGCTTGGGACGGACAGGTCGCCCTGGAAACACCATATATTTT.

Ten or more counts support this clonotype. The rearrangement links TRBV7-9 to TRBJ2-3, with 8 positions matching TRBD2. Germline lookup yields CDR1 SEHNR and CDR2 FQNEAQ (reference sequence). Losses at the gene ends were 9 bases for V and 4 bases for J; bases not matched to a gene: 3. The CDR3 has 12 amino acids. The CDR3 loop is CASSGDADTQYF. CDR3 bases: TGTGCCAGTAGCGGGGACGCAGATACGCAGTATTTT.

This clonotype was seen many times. In nucleotides, the CDR3 is TGCAGTGCAAGGGTCAGGGATCGGGACACCGGGGAGCTGTTTTTT. The encoded protein is CSARVRDRDTGELFF. The chain recombines TRBV20-1 with TRBJ2-2; D is perhaps TRBD1 (5 bases). The CDR3 has 15 residues. V lost 6 bases, J lost 3 bases, and 17 bases lay in between. Germline V gives CDR1 DFQATT, CDR2 SNEGSKA (reference sequence).

This clonotype was picked up many times. V gene TRBV5-1 combines with J gene TRBJ2-1; 9 bases are a match to TRBD1. The CDR3 loop spans 14 amino acids. Germline CDR1 and CDR2: SGHRS and YFSETQ. J gave up 7 bases and V 2 bases, and 4 bases lay outside the gene matches. The CDR3 DNA is TGCGCCAGCAGCTTCCCTGACAGGGGGAATGAGCAGTTCTTC. Its protein is CASSFPDRGNEQFF.